Listed below are T cell receptor beta chains from one sample, sequenced in a study of blood T cell repertoires in COVID-19. TCRdb keeps only in-frame clones here, not all; method: immunoSEQ multiplex PCR. The sample yields a few hundred thousand clones, approximately 78% seen once. Sequencing used peripheral blood. Source of these receptors: an elderly woman with COVID-19, enrolled during active disease. CDR3s include the opening cysteine and the closing phenylalanine or tryptophan. The D gene is left open where the match is weak. Clone size is shown for a subset of rows, as once, few, many or a class of expanded clone.

cdr3_aa,cdr3_nt,j_call,clone_size,d_call,v_call
CASGFGARADTQYF,TGTGCTAGTGGTTTTGGAGCGCGGGCAGATACGCAGTATTTT,TRBJ2-3,.,.,TRBV12-5
CASSSQLAGNTDTQYF,TGTGCCAGCAGCTCGCAACTAGCGGGGAACACAGATACGCAGTATTTT,TRBJ2-3,.,TRBD2,TRBV7-6
CASSLEVGRDGPGTQYF,TGTGCCAGCAGTTTAGAGGTTGGTCGCGACGGCCCCGGTACGCAGTATTTT,TRBJ2-3,.,.,TRBV28
CATSDNGKGKGQETQYF,TGTGCCACCAGTGATAACGGGAAGGGAAAGGGCCAAGAGACCCAGTACTTC,TRBJ2-5,.,.,TRBV24-1
CASKDRGNSNQPQHF,TGTGCCAGCAAGGACAGGGGGAATAGCAATCAGCCCCAGCATTTT,TRBJ1-5,.,TRBD1,TRBV6-5
CASSYDRYTGELFF,TGTGCCAGCAGTTATGACAGATACACCGGGGAGCTGTTTTTT,TRBJ2-2,.,.,TRBV6-5
CASSLQGDYGYTF,TGTGCCAGCAGCTTACAGGGAGACTATGGCTACACCTTC,TRBJ1-2,.,.,TRBV6-5
CASSQGVNTEAFF,TGCGCCAGCAGCCAGGGGGTAAACACTGAAGCTTTCTTT,TRBJ1-1,.,TRBD1,TRBV5-1
CASSPMRAQTEAFF,TGTGCCAGCAGCCCGATGAGGGCGCAAACTGAAGCTTTCTTT,TRBJ1-1,.,.,TRBV3-1/TRBV3-2
CASSLGQAKNTEAFF,TGTGCCAGCAGCCTTGGCCAGGCTAAGAACACTGAAGCTTTCTTT,TRBJ1-1,.,.,TRBV3-1/TRBV3-2
CASMLAGEVTQYF,TGTGCCAGCATGCTAGCGGGAGAAGTTACGCAGTATTTT,TRBJ2-3,.,TRBD2,TRBV27
CASSPQTGGKGNEQFF,TGCGCCAGCAGCCCTCAAACAGGGGGCAAGGGCAATGAGCAGTTCTTC,TRBJ2-1,.,TRBD1,TRBV4-1
CASSYPRSGDYGYTF,TGTGCCAGCAGTTACCCCAGGTCCGGGGACTATGGCTACACCTTC,TRBJ1-2,.,.,TRBV6-5
CASSLSRTSGSSYNEQFF,TGCGCCAGCAGCTTGAGTCGGACTAGCGGGTCGTCTTACAATGAGCAGTTCTTC,TRBJ2-1,.,TRBD2,TRBV5-1
CASSMTDRVFNYGYTF,TGTGCCAGTAGTATGACGGACAGGGTATTTAACTATGGCTACACCTTC,TRBJ1-2,.,TRBD1,TRBV19
CASSVATLGGTQYF,TGTGCCAGCAGCGTAGCTACTCTTGGGGGCACTCAGTACTTC,TRBJ2-4,.,.,TRBV9
CASSPDSFNEKLFF,TGTGCCAGCTCACCAGACAGTTTTAATGAAAAACTGTTTTTT,TRBJ1-4,.,.,TRBV18
CATGTSGSTDTQYF,TGTGCCACCGGGACTAGCGGGAGCACAGATACGCAGTATTTT,TRBJ2-3,.,TRBD2,TRBV19
CASSPDRGQGNQPQHF,TGTGCCAGCAGTCCCGACAGGGGGCAAGGCAATCAGCCCCAGCATTTT,TRBJ1-5,.,TRBD1,TRBV27
CASSPRGSYNEQFF,TGTGCCAGCAGCCCACGTGGGAGCTACAATGAGCAGTTCTTC,TRBJ2-1,.,.,TRBV6-2/TRBV6-3
CATSPPEGSNQPQHF,TGTGCCACCAGCCCCCCGGAGGGGAGCAATCAGCCCCAGCATTTT,TRBJ1-5,once,.,TRBV15
CATTGADISYNEQFF,TGTGCCACAACAGGGGCCGATATCTCCTACAATGAGCAGTTCTTC,TRBJ2-1,.,TRBD1,TRBV28
CASSGDGLPGNQPQHF,TGTGCCAGCAGTGGCGACGGTCTCCCAGGGAATCAGCCCCAGCATTTT,TRBJ1-5,.,.,TRBV28
CASSEANGGEAFF,TGTGCCAGCAGTGAAGCAAACGGGGGTGAAGCTTTCTTT,TRBJ1-1,few,.,TRBV2
CSASLPFSRGLVYEQYF,TGCAGTGCTAGTCTCCCTTTCTCGCGGGGTCTCGTCTACGAGCAGTACTTC,TRBJ2-7,.,.,TRBV20-1
CASSLIPEGEQFF,TGCGCCAGCAGCTTGATTCCCGAGGGCGAGCAGTTCTTC,TRBJ2-1,.,.,TRBV5-1
CASSQLQTRYGYTF,TGTGCCAGCAGCCAACTACAGACGCGCTATGGCTACACCTTC,TRBJ1-2,.,.,TRBV3-1/TRBV3-2
CASSGGTGGSSPLHF,TGTGCCAGCAGTGGAGGGACAGGGGGCAGTTCACCCCTCCACTTT,TRBJ1-6,.,TRBD1,TRBV28
CASTPFSGNTIYF,TGTGCCAGCACCCCTTTCTCTGGAAACACCATATATTTT,TRBJ1-3,.,.,TRBV7-9